The clone carrying this T cell receptor beta chain was picked up a small number of times. The source of the sample is a study of blood T cells in healthy people across ages. A sample-barcoded 5' primer and a J-beta primer mix were used in a second PCR of roughly 7 to 11 cycles. TCRdb analysed the 5' RACE reads with MiXCR anew, one entry per CDR3 protein. The data contain 700,000 or so distinct CDR3 sequences, around 38% of them singletons. The V gene lost 1 base and the J gene lost 6 bases, with 13 bases spanning the gap. Germline V lookup: CDR1 SGHRS, CDR2 YFSETQ. The CDR3 is 15 residues long. The chain is built from TRBV5-1 and TRBJ1-4, with a possible D match to TRBD1 (5 bases). The material sequenced was blood. The origin of this receptor is a man aged 80 or over in good health. In DNA, the CDR3 is TGCGCCAGCAGCTTGAACGGGGCTAGTGATGAAAAACTGTTTTTT. Residues: CASSLNGASDEKLFF.